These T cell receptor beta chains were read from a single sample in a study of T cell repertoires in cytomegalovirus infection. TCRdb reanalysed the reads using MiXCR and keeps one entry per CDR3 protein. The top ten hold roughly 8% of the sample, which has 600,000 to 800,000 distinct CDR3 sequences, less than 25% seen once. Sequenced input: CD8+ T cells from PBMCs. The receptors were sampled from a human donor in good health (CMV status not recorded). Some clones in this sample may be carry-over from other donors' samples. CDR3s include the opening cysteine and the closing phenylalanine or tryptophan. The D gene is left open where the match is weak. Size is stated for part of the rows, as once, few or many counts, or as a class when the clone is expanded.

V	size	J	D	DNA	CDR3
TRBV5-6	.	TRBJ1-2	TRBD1	TGTGCCAGCAGCTCGGGACAGCGAGCTTACTATGGCTACACCTTC	CASSSGQRAYYGYTF
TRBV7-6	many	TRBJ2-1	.	TGTGCCAGCAGCCTAAAAGTGAGACACAATGAGCAGTTCTTC	CASSLKVRHNEQFF
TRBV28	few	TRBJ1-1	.	TGTGCCAGCAGTTTACCCCTTGGTGGAGGATGGCCTTTGGACACTGAAGCTTTCTTT	CASSLPLGGGWPLDTEAFF
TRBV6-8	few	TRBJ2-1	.	TGTGCCAGCAGTTTACAGGACTTCTACAATGAGCAGTTCTTC	CASSLQDFYNEQFF
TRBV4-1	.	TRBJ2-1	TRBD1	TGCACCAGCAGCCAAGGGACAGGGGGGGGGAATGAGCAGTTCTTC	CTSSQGTGGGNEQFF
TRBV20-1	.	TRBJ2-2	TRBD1	TGCAGTGCTCAACCATGGACAGGGGAAAGTGCCGGGGAGCTGTTTTTT	CSAQPWTGESAGELFF
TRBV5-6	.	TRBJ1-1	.	TGTGCCAGCAGCCCTGGGTGGTACACTGAAGCTTTCTTT	CASSPGWYTEAFF
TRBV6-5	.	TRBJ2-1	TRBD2	TGTGCCAGCAGTTGGACAAGGCGGGGGATCTCCTACAATGAGCAGTTCTTC	CASSWTRRGISYNEQFF
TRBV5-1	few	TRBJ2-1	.	TGCGCCAGCAGCTTGGCGGGACTGGTAGGGAATGAGCAGTTCTTC	CASSLAGLVGNEQFF
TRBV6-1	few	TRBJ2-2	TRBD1	TGTGCCAGCAGTGAAGCGACTTCCTTAGGGGGCTGGGAGACCGGGGAGCTGTTTTTT	CASSEATSLGGWETGELFF
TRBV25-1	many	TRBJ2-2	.	TGTGCCAGCAGTAACCTGGCCGGGGAGCTGTTTTTT	CASSNLAGELFF
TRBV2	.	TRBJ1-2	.	TGTGCCAGCAAGGGCAATCTCTATGGCTACACCTTC	CASKGNLYGYTF
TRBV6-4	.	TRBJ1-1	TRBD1	TGTGCCAGCAGCCCGACAGGGAGGCAACTGGAAGCTTTCTTT	CASSPTGRQLEAFF
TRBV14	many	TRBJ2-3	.	TGTGCCAGCAGCCCCTTCCCGATCGATACAAAGGGCACAGATACGCAGTATTTT	CASSPFPIDTKGTDTQYF
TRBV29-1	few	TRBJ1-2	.	TGCAGCGTTGTCCCGAGTACTAACTATGGCTACACCTTC	CSVVPSTNYGYTF
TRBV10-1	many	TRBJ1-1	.	TGCGCCAGCAGTGAGGACAGAAGAACTGAAGCTTTCTTT	CASSEDRRTEAFF
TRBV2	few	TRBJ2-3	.	TGTGCCAGCGGGACTTTCACCCCAGATACGCAGTATTTT	CASGTFTPDTQYF
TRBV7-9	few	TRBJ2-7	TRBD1	TGTGCCAGCAGCCCTGCCTCCGGGACAGGGATCCGCGAGCAGTACTTC	CASSPASGTGIREQYF
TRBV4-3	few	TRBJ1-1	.	TGCGCCAGCAGCCAAGATCATGGCAGGGGCTCTGAAGCTTTCTTT	CASSQDHGRGSEAFF
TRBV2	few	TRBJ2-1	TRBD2	TGTGCCAGCAGTGAATCGGTCTCTAGCGGGGGGTCTTACAATGAGCAGTTCTTC	CASSESVSSGGSYNEQFF
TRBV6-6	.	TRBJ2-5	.	TGTGCCAGCGCTACATTCAAACTCGCCAACAGGGACCAAGAGACCCAGTACTTC	CASATFKLANRDQETQYF
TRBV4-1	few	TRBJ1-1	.	TGCGCCAGCAGCCAATACCTTTGGGACACTGAAGCTTTCTTT	CASSQYLWDTEAFF
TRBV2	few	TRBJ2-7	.	TGTGCCAGCACCGTGACCCCCTACGAGCAGTACTTC	CASTVTPYEQYF
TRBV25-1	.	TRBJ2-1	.	TGTGCCAGCTCCACTGGGTGGAACGCCTACAATGAGCAGTTCTTC	CASSTGWNAYNEQFF
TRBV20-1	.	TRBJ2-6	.	TGCAGTGCTACCGGACGGATCTCTGGGGCCAACGTCCTGACTTTC	CSATGRISGANVLTF
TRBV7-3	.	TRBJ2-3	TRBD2	TGTGCCAGCAGCTTAATAGCGGGGGGGCCGGATACGCAGTATTTT	CASSLIAGGPDTQYF
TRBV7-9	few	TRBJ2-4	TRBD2	TGTGCCAGCAGCTTCGGGGGGGAGAGGAACATTCAGTACTTC	CASSFGGERNIQYF
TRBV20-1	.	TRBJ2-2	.	TGCAGTGCTAGAGATCAGAGGACGTCGAACACCGGGGAGCTGTTTTTT	CSARDQRTSNTGELFF
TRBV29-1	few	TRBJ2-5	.	TGCAGCGTTGATTCCGGCCTTGGGAAGACCCAGTACTTC	CSVDSGLGKTQYF
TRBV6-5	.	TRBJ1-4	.	TGTGCCAGCAGTTTAACAGGGAAGGAAAAACTGTTTTTT	CASSLTGKEKLFF
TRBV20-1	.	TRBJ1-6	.	TGCAGTGCTAGAGGGCGACAGGCCCGATATCCCCTCCACTTT	CSARGRQARYPLHF
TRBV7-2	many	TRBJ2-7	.	TGTGCCAGCAGCCTTTGGGGGGCCTACGAGCAGTACTTC	CASSLWGAYEQYF
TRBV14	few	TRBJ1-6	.	TGTGCCAGCAGCCAAGCGGTGGGGGAATATAATTCACCCCTCCACTTT	CASSQAVGEYNSPLHF
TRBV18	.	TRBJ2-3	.	TGTGCCAGCTCCCGGGGTGCGCCGGGCACAGATACGCAGTATTTT	CASSRGAPGTDTQYF
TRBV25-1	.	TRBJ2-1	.	TGTGCCAGCAGTGAATATTCGCAGGGGCCTAGCTCCTACAATGAGCAGTTCTTC	CASSEYSQGPSSYNEQFF
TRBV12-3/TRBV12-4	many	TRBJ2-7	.	TGTGCCAGCAGTTTTCCAGGTCCTTCCTACGAGCAGTACTTC	CASSFPGPSYEQYF
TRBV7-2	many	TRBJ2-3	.	TGTGCCAGCAGCTTGTGGACCAAGGCAGATACGCAGTATTTT	CASSLWTKADTQYF
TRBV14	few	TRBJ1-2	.	TGTGCCAGCAGCCAAGAAGCACAGTTTATCTATGGCTACACCTTC	CASSQEAQFIYGYTF
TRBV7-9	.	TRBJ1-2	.	TGTGCCAGCACCTTGCAAAGTGAGGAGAAAGGCTACACCTTC	CASTLQSEEKGYTF
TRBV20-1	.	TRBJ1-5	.	TGCAGTGCCTCAAAGGGCCAGCCCCAGCATTTT	CSASKGQPQHF
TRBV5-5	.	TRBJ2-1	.	TGTGCCAGCAGCGGAGGGGGTTCTGAGCAGTTCTTC	CASSGGGSEQFF
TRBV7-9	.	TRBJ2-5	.	TGTGCCAGCAGCTTCGACGGACAAGAGACCCAGTACTTC	CASSFDGQETQYF
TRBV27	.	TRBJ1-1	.	TGTGCCAGCAAGTTGCAGCAGGGACGGGACACTGAAGCTTTCTTT	CASKLQQGRDTEAFF
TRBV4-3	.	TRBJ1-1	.	TGCGCCAGCAGCCAAGGCTCCGGGGGTGGCACTGAAGCTTTCTTT	CASSQGSGGGTEAFF
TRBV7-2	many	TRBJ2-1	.	TGTGCCAGCAGCTTAGTCTTACGTGAGCAGTTCTTC	CASSLVLREQFF
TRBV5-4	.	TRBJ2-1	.	TGTGCCAGCAGCACGGACAGTAACTACAATGAGCAGTTCTTC	CASSTDSNYNEQFF
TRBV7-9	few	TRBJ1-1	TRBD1	TGTGCCAGCAGCTTTATCAAGACAGGGGACACTGAAGCTTTCTTT	CASSFIKTGDTEAFF
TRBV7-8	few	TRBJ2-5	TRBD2	TGTGCCAGCAGCTTCCCCGGGACTAGCGGGGGAGAGACCCAGTACTTC	CASSFPGTSGGETQYF
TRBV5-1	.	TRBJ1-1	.	TGCGCCAGCAGCTTGCGACAGCACACTGAAGCTTTCTTT	CASSLRQHTEAFF
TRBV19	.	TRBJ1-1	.	TGTGCCAGTAGTATGTTGGCCTACGGCACTGAAGCTTTCTTT	CASSMLAYGTEAFF
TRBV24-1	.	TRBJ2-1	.	TGTGCCACCAGTGACCCAGGTTCCGCTCACTATGAGCAGTTCTTC	CATSDPGSAHYEQFF